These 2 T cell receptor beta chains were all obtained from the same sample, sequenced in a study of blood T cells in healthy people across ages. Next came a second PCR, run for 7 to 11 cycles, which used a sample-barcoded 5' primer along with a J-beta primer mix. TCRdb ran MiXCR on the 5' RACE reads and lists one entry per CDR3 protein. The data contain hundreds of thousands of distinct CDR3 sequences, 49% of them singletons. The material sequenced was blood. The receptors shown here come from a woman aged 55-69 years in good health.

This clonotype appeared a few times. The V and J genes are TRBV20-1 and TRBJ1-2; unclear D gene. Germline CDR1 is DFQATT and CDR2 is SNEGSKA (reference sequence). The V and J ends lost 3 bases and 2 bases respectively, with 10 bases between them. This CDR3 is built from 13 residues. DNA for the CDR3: TGCAGTGCTAGGACAACTTCAAACTATGGCTACACCTTC. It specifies CSARTTSNYGYTF.

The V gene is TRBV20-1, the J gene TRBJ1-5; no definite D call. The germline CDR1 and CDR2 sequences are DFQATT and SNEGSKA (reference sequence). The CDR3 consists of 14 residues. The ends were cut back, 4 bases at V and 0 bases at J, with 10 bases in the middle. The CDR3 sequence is CSATDRYSNQPQHF. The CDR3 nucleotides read TGCAGTGCTACGGACCGGTATAGCAATCAGCCCCAGCATTTT.